The 3 T cell receptor beta chains below come from one sample, sequenced in a study of T cells in narcolepsy. TCRdb's table, derived via immunoSEQ multiplex PCR, lists solely in-frame clones and lacks some. The data contain approximately 32,000 clones, approximately 80% of them singletons. Source material: CD45RA- memory CD4+ T cells from PBMCs. The receptor source for this set is a human donor with narcolepsy.

CDR3 protein: CASSLDGLTQETQYF. The CDR3 DNA follows: TGCGCCAGCAGCTTGGATGGACTAACACAAGAGACCCAGTACTTC. The V and J genes are TRBV5-1 and TRBJ2-5, with D perhaps matching TRBD2 (6 bases). Deletions cut 0 bases from V and 2 bases from J, with 11 bases between. Germline loops: CDR1 SGHRS, CDR2 YFSETQ. The CDR3 runs to 15 residues.

The chain combines TRBV9 with TRBJ1-3, with D uncertain. The CDR3 is 15 amino acids. With 2 bases removed from V and 4 bases from J, the gap between germline ends came to 13 bases. Germline-derived CDR1 and CDR2 are SGDLS and YYNGEE. CDR3 nucleotide sequence: TGTGCCAGCAGCGTGACCACCGGTGGAGGAAACACCATATATTTT. Residues: CASSVTTGGGNTIYF.

For the CDR3, the DNA is TGCGCCAGCAACGGGCCCGGTGGGATGTTTTTT. Protein: CASNGPGGMFF. The genes are TRBV5-1 and TRBJ2-2; no firm D call. V lost 6 bases and J lost 15, with 15 bases in between. In germline, CDR1 is SGHRS, CDR2 YFSETQ. The CDR3 covers 11 residues. The complete variable domain, with remaining parts taken from reference TRBV5-1 and TRBJ2-2, reads KAGVTQTPRYLIKTRGQQVTLSCSPISGHRSVSWYQQTPGQGLQFLFEYFSETQRNKGNFPGRFSGRQFSNSRSEMNVSTLELGDSALYLCASNGPGGMFFGEGSRLTVL.